This TCR beta chain was recorded in a study of somatic mutations in cytotoxic T cells in rheumatoid arthritis. Study-wide context: Patient blood (less than 32 ml EDTA) was drawn right after diagnosis, before any treatment. Study results and limitations: Some patients, 8 of 65, had a largest CD8+ clone that exceeded 20% of CD8+ cells. An increase in CD8+ clonality with age was seen in rheumatoid arthritis patients but not in healthy controls.

As to this clone: The antigen is not known.

The CDR3 consists of 14 residues. Between the trimmed V and J ends, which lost 1 base and 4 bases, there was a span of 10 bases. The germline gives CDR1 MDHEN, CDR2 SYDVKM. Profiled with immunoSEQ multiplex PCR; TCRdb holds only in-frame clones, not every one. This table has almost 8,500 clones, approximately 70% appearing once. The sequencing input was CD8+ T cells sorted from blood. This sequence was found in an adult with rheumatoid arthritis. This sequence joins TRBV28 and TRBJ2-5; possible D gene TRBD2, 6 bases. CDR3 coding DNA: TGTGCCAGCAGTTTATTTGGGAGGACAGAGACCCAGTACTTC. Its translation: CASSLFGRTETQYF.